This T cell receptor (beta chain) originates from a study of T cells in Graves' hyperthyroidism and ophthalmopathy. As for this clonotype: This is likely a read error, given that the CDR3 carries no conserved phenylalanine or tryptophan at its end.

The CDR3 consists of 16 residues. In germline, CDR1 is LNHDA, CDR2 SQIVND (reference sequence). What was amplified from RNA transcripts were TCR beta CDR3 regions. The HTBI primer set drove a first-round RT-PCR of the TCR CDR3. MiXCR, run by TCRdb on the multiplex PCR reads, gives a single entry per CDR3 protein. The repertoire holds around 800,000 distinct CDR3 sequences, about 38% seen once, with approximately 10% in the top ten. This chain links TRBV19 with TRBJ1-2, with TRBD1 matching over 8 bases. The material sequenced was blood. This TCR was sampled from a man aged 18 to 30 with Graves' hyperthyroidism. The chain's CDR3 is CDSSDGQGLTNYGYTL. The DNA for the CDR3 is TGTGACAGTAGTGATGGACAGGGCCTCACTAACTATGGCTACACCCTC.